The 5 T cell receptor beta chains given below trace back to one sample, sequenced in a study of cytomegalovirus exposure and HLA in healthy donors. Produced via immunoSEQ multiplex PCR; TCRdb's table is partial and in-frame only. The sample holds about 160,000 clones, roughly 90% seen once. The sequencing sample was made of PBMCs. These receptors all stem from a man between 18 and 29 years old in good health and CMV-seropositive.

The genes are TRBV11-2 and TRBJ2-3, with TRBD1 as a possible D gene (5 bases). The germline CDR1 and CDR2 sequences are SGHAT and FQNNGV. There are 16 residues in the CDR3. V was trimmed by 0 bases and J by 5 bases, leaving 15 bases between them. CDR3 nucleotide sequence: TGTGCCAGCAGCTTAGATTCTGCAGGGTGGGGAGATACGCAGTATTTT. Residues: CASSLDSAGWGDTQYF.

This clone was observed a handful of times. This chain joins TRBV7-9 and TRBJ2-2, with 9 bases fitting TRBD1. Trimming removed 7 bases from V and 3 bases from J; junction bases left unmatched: 6. There are 15 residues in the CDR3. Germline values: CDR1 SEHNR, CDR2 FQNEAQ (reference sequence). The CDR3 bases are TGTGCCAGCACTTTGGGACAGGGTGACACCGGGGAGCTGTTTTTT. Translated: CASTLGQGDTGELFF.

This chain links TRBV5-4 with TRBJ2-1, with 7 bases matching TRBD2. Unmatched junction bases numbered 6, after V lost 2 bases and J lost 4 bases. The CDR3 runs 15 residues. CDR1 SGHNT and CDR2 YYREEE come from the germline V gene (reference sequence). The CDR3 nucleotides read TGTGCCAGCAGCTTCCCGACTAGCAGGTACAATGAGCAGTTCTTC. This translates into CASSFPTSRYNEQFF.

V is TRBV2 and J is TRBJ2-1; 7 nucleotides match TRBD2. V trimming: 10 bases; J trimming: 5 bases; junction bases outside the gene matches: 11. The CDR3 loop spans 14 amino acids. Germline lookup yields CDR1 SNHLY and CDR2 FYNNEI. CDR3 loop: CANQRDSTHNEQFF. CDR3 in DNA: TGTGCCAACCAGCGGGACTCGACCCACAATGAGCAGTTCTTC.

There are a few counts of this clone. The chain employs TRBV28 and TRBJ2-7; 7 bases line up with TRBD1. With V trimmed by 5 bases and J by 10 bases, 8 bases remained unmatched. Germline V CDR1 and CDR2: MDHEN, SYDVKM. The CDR3 sequence is 12 residues long. In nucleotides, the CDR3 is TGTGCCAGCAGTGCCGACAGGGCTATACAGTACTTC. Its protein is CASSADRAIQYF.